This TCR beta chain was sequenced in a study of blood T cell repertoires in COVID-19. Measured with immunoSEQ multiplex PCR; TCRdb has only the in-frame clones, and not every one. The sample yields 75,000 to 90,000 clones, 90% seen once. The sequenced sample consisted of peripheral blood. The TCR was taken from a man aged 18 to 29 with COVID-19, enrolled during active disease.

CDR3 in amino acids: CASSLAIRGEQFF. CDR3 DNA sequence: TGTGCCAGCAGTTTAGCGATCAGGGGAGAGCAGTTCTTC. The chain combines TRBV12-3 or TRBV12-4 with TRBJ2-1, with a weak D call TRBD1 (6 bases). V lost 0 bases and J lost 10, with 10 bases in between. The CDR3 spans 13 residues.